This T cell receptor (beta chain) was profiled in a study of beta chain features in type 1 diabetes. The germline V gene encodes CDR1 SNHLY and CDR2 FYNNEI. V was trimmed by 6 bases and J by 3 bases, leaving 9 bases between them. The CDR3 extends over 14 amino acids. Sequencing targeted expressed TCRB transcripts, as all isolated RNA had been reverse transcribed. Clones were sequenced by immunoSEQ multiplex PCR, and TCRdb holds only the in-frame ones, with some missing. This sample has 200,000 to 250,000 clones, with around an eighth found just once. Purity exceeding 98% was reached by all sorted populations.

Sequencing used naive CD4+ T cells from blood. The source is a woman aged 40-49 years in good health. The chain combines TRBV2 with TRBJ1-6, with D maybe TRBD1 (5 bases). CDR3 sequence: CASRGQIYNSPLHF. Here the CDR3 DNA reads TGTGCCAGCAGGGGGCAGATCTATAATTCACCCCTCCACTTT.